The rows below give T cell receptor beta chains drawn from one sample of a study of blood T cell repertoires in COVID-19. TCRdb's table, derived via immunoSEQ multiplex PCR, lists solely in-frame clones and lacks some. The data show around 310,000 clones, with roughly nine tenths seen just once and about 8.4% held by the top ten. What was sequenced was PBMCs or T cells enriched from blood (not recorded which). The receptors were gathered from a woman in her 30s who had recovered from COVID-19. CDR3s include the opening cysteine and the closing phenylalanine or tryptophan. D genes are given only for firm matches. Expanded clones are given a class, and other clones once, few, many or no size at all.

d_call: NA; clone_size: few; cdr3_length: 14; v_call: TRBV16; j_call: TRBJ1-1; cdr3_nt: TGTGCCAGCAGCATGGACATCTCGAACACTGAAGCTTTCTTT; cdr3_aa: CASSMDISNTEAFF
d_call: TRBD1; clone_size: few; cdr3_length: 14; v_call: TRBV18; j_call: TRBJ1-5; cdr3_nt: TGTGCCAGCTCTGAACAGGGGGGCAATCAGCCCCAGCATTTT; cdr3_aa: CASSEQGGNQPQHF
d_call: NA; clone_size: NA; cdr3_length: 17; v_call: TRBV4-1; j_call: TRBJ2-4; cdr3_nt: TGCGCCAGCAGCCACGGGACGATACAGGGCCTCGTGAGCATTCAGTACTTC; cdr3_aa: CASSHGTIQGLVSIQYF
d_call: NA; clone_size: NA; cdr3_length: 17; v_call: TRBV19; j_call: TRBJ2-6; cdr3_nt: TGTGCCAGTATCGGACAGCTCCGCCTCTCTGGGGCCAACGTCCTGACTTTC; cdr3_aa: CASIGQLRLSGANVLTF
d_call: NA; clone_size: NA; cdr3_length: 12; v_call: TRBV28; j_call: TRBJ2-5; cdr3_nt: TGTGCCACCTCTTTAGACGGGGAGACCCAGTACTTC; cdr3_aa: CATSLDGETQYF
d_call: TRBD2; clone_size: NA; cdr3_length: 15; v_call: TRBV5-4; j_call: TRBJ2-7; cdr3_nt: TGTGCCAGCAGCTTGGTTAGCGGGGGTTCCTACGAGCAGTACTTC; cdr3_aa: CASSLVSGGSYEQYF
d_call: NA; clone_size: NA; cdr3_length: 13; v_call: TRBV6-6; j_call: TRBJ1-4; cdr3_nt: TGTGCCAGCAGCCGGGGGTCCCTCGAAAAACTGTTTTTT; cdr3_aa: CASSRGSLEKLFF
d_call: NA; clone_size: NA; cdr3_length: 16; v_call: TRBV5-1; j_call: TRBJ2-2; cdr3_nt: TGCGCCAGCAGCTTGTTCTTAGCGGATGACACCGGGGAGCTGTTTTTT; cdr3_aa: CASSLFLADDTGELFF
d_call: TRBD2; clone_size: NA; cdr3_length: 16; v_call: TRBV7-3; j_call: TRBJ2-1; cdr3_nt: TGTGCCAGCAGCCAGACGGGAGGGCCCCCTCTCAATGAGCAGTTCTTC; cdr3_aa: CASSQTGGPPLNEQFF
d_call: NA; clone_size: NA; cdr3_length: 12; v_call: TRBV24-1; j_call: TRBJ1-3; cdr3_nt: TGTGCCACCAGAAAAACTGTAAACACCATATATTTT; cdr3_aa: CATRKTVNTIYF
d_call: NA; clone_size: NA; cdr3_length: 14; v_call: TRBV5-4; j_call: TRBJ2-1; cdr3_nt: TGTGCCAGCAGCTTGGGTAGGGGGAACGATGAGCAGTTCTTC; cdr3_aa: CASSLGRGNDEQFF
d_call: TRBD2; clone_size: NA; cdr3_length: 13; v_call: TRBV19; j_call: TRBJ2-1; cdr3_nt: TGTGCCAGTAGGCACGGGAGGGTGGATGAGCAGTTCTTC; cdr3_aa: CASRHGRVDEQFF
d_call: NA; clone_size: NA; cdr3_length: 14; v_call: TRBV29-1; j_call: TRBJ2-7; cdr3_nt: TGCAGCGTTCGTGTTTGGGGCAACGCCTACGAGCAGTACTTC; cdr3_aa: CSVRVWGNAYEQYF
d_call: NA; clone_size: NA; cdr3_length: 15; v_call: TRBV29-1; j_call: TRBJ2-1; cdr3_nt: TGCAGCGTTGACGTTAGGCGGACAGCTTACAATGAGCAGTTCTTC; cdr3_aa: CSVDVRRTAYNEQFF
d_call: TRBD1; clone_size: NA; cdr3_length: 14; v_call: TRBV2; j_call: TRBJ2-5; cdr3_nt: TGTGCCAGCACCGGACAGGGGGCGTCGGAGACCCAGTACTTC; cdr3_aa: CASTGQGASETQYF
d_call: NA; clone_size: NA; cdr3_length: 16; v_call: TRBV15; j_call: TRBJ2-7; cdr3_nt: TGTGCCACCAGCAGAGGAACAGGGAGTGGGGCCTACGAGCAGTACTTC; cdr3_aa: CATSRGTGSGAYEQYF
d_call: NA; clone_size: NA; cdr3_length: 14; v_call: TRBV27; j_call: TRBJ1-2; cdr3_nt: TGTGCCAGCAGTTTATCATCAGGGGAGGGTGGCTACACCTTC; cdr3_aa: CASSLSSGEGGYTF
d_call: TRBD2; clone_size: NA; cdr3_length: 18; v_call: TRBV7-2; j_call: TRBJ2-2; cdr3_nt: TGTGCCAGCAGCTTAAAAGGGGGACTAGCGGGGGTCACCGGGGAGCTGTTTTTT; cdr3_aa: CASSLKGGLAGVTGELFF
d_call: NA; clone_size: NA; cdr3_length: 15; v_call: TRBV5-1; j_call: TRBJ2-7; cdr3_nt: TGCGCCAGCAGGAGGCTTCGGACAGAGGGAATCGAGCAGTACTTC; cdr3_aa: CASRRLRTEGIEQYF
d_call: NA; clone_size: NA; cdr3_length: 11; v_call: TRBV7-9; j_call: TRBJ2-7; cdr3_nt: TGTGCCAGCAGCCCAACTTACGAGCAGTACTTC; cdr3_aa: CASSPTYEQYF
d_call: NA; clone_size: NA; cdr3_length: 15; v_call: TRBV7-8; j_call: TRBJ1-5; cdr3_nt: TGTGCCAGCAGCGGAGGTCGGGGTAGGGATCAGCCCCAGCATTTT; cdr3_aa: CASSGGRGRDQPQHF
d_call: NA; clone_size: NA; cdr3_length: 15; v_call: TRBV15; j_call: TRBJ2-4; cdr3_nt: TGTGCCACCAGCAGACCTTCGGACATGATGGACATTCAGTACTTC; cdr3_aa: CATSRPSDMMDIQYF
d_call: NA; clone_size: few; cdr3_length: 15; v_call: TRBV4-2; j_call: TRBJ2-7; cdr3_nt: TGTGCCAGCAGCCAAGGTAGACTGGGGCCCTACGAGCAGTACTTC; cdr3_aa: CASSQGRLGPYEQYF
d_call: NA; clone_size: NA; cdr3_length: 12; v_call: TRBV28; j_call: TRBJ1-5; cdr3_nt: TGTGCCAGCAGTCCCTTCAATCAGCCCCAGCATTTT; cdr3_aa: CASSPFNQPQHF
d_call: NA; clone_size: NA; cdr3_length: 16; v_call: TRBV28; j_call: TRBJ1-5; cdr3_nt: TGTGCCAGTGTCCAGGGGTTCTTTCGAGAGAATCAGCCCCAGCATTTT; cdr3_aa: CASVQGFFRENQPQHF
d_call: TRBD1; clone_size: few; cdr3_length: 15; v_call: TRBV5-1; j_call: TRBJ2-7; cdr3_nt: TGCGCCAGCAGCTTGGAGACAGGGGCTGTCTACGAGCAGTACTTC; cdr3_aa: CASSLETGAVYEQYF
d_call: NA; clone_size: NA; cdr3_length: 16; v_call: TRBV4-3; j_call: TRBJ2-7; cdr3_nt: TGCGCCAGCAGCCCCCTCGGGGGGGACAGCTCCTACGAGCAGTACTTC; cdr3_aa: CASSPLGGDSSYEQYF
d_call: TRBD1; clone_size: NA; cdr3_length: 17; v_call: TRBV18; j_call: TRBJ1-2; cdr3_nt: TGTGCCAGCTCACCCACGGGGTTTAGGGGGCTTCTCTATGGCTACACCTTC; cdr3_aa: CASSPTGFRGLLYGYTF
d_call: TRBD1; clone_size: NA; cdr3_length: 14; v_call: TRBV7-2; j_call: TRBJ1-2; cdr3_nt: TGTGCCAGCAGCTTCCAGGGGGCAGGCTATGGCTACACCTTC; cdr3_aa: CASSFQGAGYGYTF
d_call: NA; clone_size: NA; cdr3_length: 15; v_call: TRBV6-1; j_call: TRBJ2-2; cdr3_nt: TGTGCCAGCAGTGAATACAGGGCGAACACCGGGGAGCTGTTTTTT; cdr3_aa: CASSEYRANTGELFF
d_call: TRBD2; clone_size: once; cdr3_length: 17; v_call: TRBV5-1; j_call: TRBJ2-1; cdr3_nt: TGCGCCAGCAGCTTGGTTTTCGCACTAGCGGGAGCCAATGAGCAGTTCTTC; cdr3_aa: CASSLVFALAGANEQFF
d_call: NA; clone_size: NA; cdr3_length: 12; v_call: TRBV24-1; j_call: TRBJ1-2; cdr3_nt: TGTGCCACCGAGACAGGACTGGGAGACTACACCTTC; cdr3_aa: CATETGLGDYTF